The 20 T cell receptor beta chains below were found in one sample sequenced in a study of spatial heterogeneity in lung cancer. TCRdb independently ran MiXCR on the 5' RACE reads; one entry per CDR3 protein. The sample shows some 8,600 distinct CDR3 sequences, more than 4.5% of them seen only once. Time point described: sample taken at primary tumor resection. Material: PBMCs, obtained at surgery. These TCRs come from a male donor with early-stage non-small cell lung cancer.

In its sample, this clonotype was seen many times. The CDR3 DNA sequence: TGTGCCGGGAAGACGGGGACAGTATTAGGGTCACCCCTCCACTTT. Residues: CAGKTGTVLGSPLHF. The V call is TRBV2, the J call TRBJ1-6, with TRBD1 identical over 7 bases. The CDR3 is 15 residues long. J lost 10 bases, V lost 11 bases, and 17 bases had no gene match. The V gene's germline CDR1 is SNHLY and CDR2 FYNNEI.

The table lists this clonotype with a few counts. V is TRBV2 and J is TRBJ2-1, with 14 bases aligning to TRBD2. Germline V gene lookup returns CDR1 SNHLY and CDR2 FYNNEI. V gave up 9 bases and J gave up 3 bases; unmatched junction bases: 7. This CDR3 has 16 amino acids. CDR3 region: CASQTSGGADYNEQFF. The DNA of the CDR3 is TGTGCCAGTCAGACTAGCGGGGGGGCTGACTACAATGAGCAGTTCTTC.

This clonotype is classed as medium-sized (0.01 to 0.1%). CDR3 in amino acids: CASSLKDYGYTF. CDR3 DNA sequence: TGTGCCAGCAGCTTAAAGGACTATGGCTACACCTTC. V usage is TRBV7-9 and J usage is TRBJ1-2, with D hard to call. The CDR3 extends over 12 amino acids. Trimming cost V 2 bases and J 3 bases, with 4 bases left between them. CDR1 is SEHNR and CDR2 is FQNEAQ in the germline V gene (reference sequence).

This clonotype occurred once. This may come from a read error, since a much larger clone is one base off. The chain has TRBV7-2 and TRBJ2-3; D is unresolved. This CDR3 comprises 13 residues. The germline V gene encodes CDR1 SGHTA and CDR2 FQGNSA. The CDR3 DNA is TGTGCCAGCAGCTTAGTTTCCACAGATACGCAGTGTTTT. Protein sequence: CASSLVSTDTQCF.

This clonotype is classed as medium-sized. The chain carries TRBV11-2 and TRBJ2-7, with 8 nucleotides matching TRBD1. J lost 1 base, V lost 5 bases, and 7 bases had no gene match. The CDR3 runs 15 residues. Germline CDR1 and CDR2: SGHAT and FQNNGV. CDR3 residues: CASSPGQGISYEQYF. CDR3 DNA sequence: TGTGCCAGCAGCCCTGGACAGGGAATTTCCTACGAGCAGTACTTC.

Relative to its sample, this clonotype is medium-sized. V usage is TRBV7-9 and J usage is TRBJ1-2; 11 nucleotides align to TRBD1. V lost 4 bases and J lost 4; bases outside the gene matches: 11. The CDR3 consists of 17 residues. Germline-derived CDR1 and CDR2 are SEHNR and FQNEAQ (reference sequence). The DNA of the CDR3 is TGTGCCAGCAGCTCCACGGACAGGGGGCTTGGTCTCTATGGCTACACCTTC. It yields the protein CASSSTDRGLGLYGYTF.

This clonotype is large (0.1 to 1%) within its sample. The chain is built from TRBV29-1 and TRBJ2-3; 7 nucleotides line up with TRBD2. V shed 3 bases and J 2 bases; nucleotides not matched to a gene: 5. Germline CDR1 SQVTM, CDR2 ANQGSEA. The CDR3 is 14 residues long. In nucleotides, the CDR3 is TGCAGCGTTGACGCCGGGGGGACCACAGATACGCAGTATTTT. Protein sequence: CSVDAGGTTDTQYF.

The chain has TRBV5-4 and TRBJ2-7; 9 bases fit TRBD1. CDR1 and CDR2 (germline): SGHNT, YYREEE (reference sequence). The CDR3 runs to 13 residues. V lost 3 bases, J lost 7 bases, and 5 bases stayed unmatched. The CDR3 DNA follows: TGTGCCAGCAGCTCCGGGACAGGGCAAGAGCAGTACTTC. Translation gives CASSSGTGQEQYF.

This clonotype was detected ten times or more. The chain employs TRBV4-1 and TRBJ2-5; 14 nucleotides match TRBD2. The CDR3 loop spans 17 amino acids. From germline, CDR1 is MGHRA and CDR2 YSYEKL. Trimming at V came to 3 bases and at J to 4 bases, leaving 7 bases not matched to a gene. The CDR3 DNA sequence: TGCGCCAGCAGCCAGCGACTAGCGGGGGGGTCAGGAGAGACCCAGTACTTC. Translating gives CASSQRLAGGSGETQYF.

About this clonotype: A much larger clone differs from this one at a single base, so this may be a read error. V usage is TRBV7-2 and J usage is TRBJ1-2; D ambiguous. The CDR3 is 14 residues long. The V and J ends lost 2 bases and 6 bases respectively, with 13 bases between them. Germline CDR1 is SGHTA and CDR2 is FQGNSA. In DNA form, the CDR3 reads TGTGCCAGCAGCTTATCGCGGCGGAGGCATGGCTACACCTTC. This sequence encodes CASSLSRRRHGYTF.

Relative to its sample, this clonotype is medium-sized. The gene calls are TRBV7-2 and TRBJ2-3; D uncertain. This CDR3 is built from 15 residues. V was pared by 1 base and J by 0 bases, with 8 bases between. Per the germline V gene, CDR1 is SGHTA and CDR2 is FQGNSA. CDR3 loop: CASSLDSYSTDTQYF. CDR3 bases: TGTGCCAGCAGCTTAGACTCCTACAGCACAGATACGCAGTATTTT.

V usage is TRBV24-1 and J usage is TRBJ1-5, with TRBD1 matching 7 bases. The germline V gene encodes CDR1 KGHDR and CDR2 SFDVKD. The CDR3 sequence is 17 residues long. V dropped 5 bases and J dropped 0; count of bases not matched to a gene: 9. The chain's CDR3 is CATSVGTATDSNQPQHF. As DNA, the CDR3 is TGTGCCACCAGTGTAGGGACAGCTACTGATAGCAATCAGCCCCAGCATTTT.

This clonotype was counted a few times. This chain connects TRBV7-6 to TRBJ1-6, with D hard to call. The V end lost 5 bases, the J end lost 8 bases, and 10 bases lay between the germline ends. The germline gives CDR1 SGHVS, CDR2 FNYEAQ. The CDR3 loop spans 13 amino acids. CDR3 nucleotide sequence: TGTGCCAGCAGCCCCCGCGAGGATTCACCCCTCCACTTT. Protein product: CASSPREDSPLHF. Variable domain in full (rest from reference TRBV7-6 and TRBJ1-6): GAGVSQSPRYKVTKRGQDVALRCDPISGHVSLYWYRQALGQGPEFLTYFNYEAQQDKSGLPNDRFSAERPEGSISTLTIQRTEQRDSAMYRCASSPREDSPLHFGNGTRLTVT.

This clonotype was picked up many times. This chain links TRBV7-8 with TRBJ1-1, with TRBD1 as a possible D gene (5 bases). Trimming removed 1 base from V and 13 bases from J, with 22 bases in between. This CDR3 contains 15 residues. Germline-derived CDR1 and CDR2 are SGHVS and FQNEAQ. CDR3 sequence (DNA): TGTGCCAGCAGCTTAGGGCAGGGCTTGACCCTCGGGCATTTCTTT. Translation gives CASSLGQGLTLGHFF.

By sample fraction, this clonotype is medium-sized (0.01 to 0.1%). The chain is built from TRBV7-2 and TRBJ2-2; D unresolved. Germline V gene sequence: CDR1 SGHTA, CDR2 FQGNSA. This CDR3 has 11 amino acids. The V end lost 3 bases, the J end lost 7 bases, and 3 bases lay between the germline ends. The CDR3 spells CASSFIGELFF. Here the CDR3 DNA reads TGTGCCAGCAGCTTTATCGGGGAGCTGTTTTTT. Full variable domain (remainder filled in from reference TRBV7-2 and TRBJ2-2): GAGVSQSPSNKVTEKGKDVELRCDPISGHTALYWYRQSLGQGLEFLIYFQGNSAPDKSGLPSDRFSAERTGGSVSTLTIQRTQQEDSAVYLCASSFIGELFFGEGSRLTVL.

This clonotype came up many times. The chain combines TRBV10-3 with TRBJ2-2; D gene uncertain. Per the germline V gene, CDR1 is ENHRY and CDR2 is SYGVKD. This CDR3 contains 12 residues. V dropped 2 bases and J dropped 7 bases, with 5 bases sitting between them. The CDR3 region is CAISERVGELFF. The CDR3 nucleotides are TGTGCCATCAGTGAGAGGGTCGGGGAGCTGTTTTTT.

This clonotype showed up many times. V gene TRBV5-6 combines with J gene TRBJ2-2; possibly TRBD1 for D (6 bases). The germline V and J ends were trimmed by 1 base and 1 base, with 14 bases remaining between them. This CDR3 comprises 17 residues. The germline CDR1 and CDR2 sequences are SGHDT and YYEEEE. CDR3 sequence: CASSLLGTGLNTGELFF. In nucleotides, the CDR3 is TGTGCCAGCAGCTTGTTGGGAACAGGGTTGAACACCGGGGAGCTGTTTTTT.

Many counts were recorded for this clonotype. The V call is TRBV9, the J call TRBJ1-1, with TRBD1 as a possible D gene (6 bases). Germline lookup yields CDR1 SGDLS and CDR2 YYNGEE. This CDR3 spans 15 amino acids. V was cut by 4 bases and J by 2 bases, with 15 bases left in between. The CDR3 nucleotides read TGTGCCAGCAGCTTTCGGACAGAGGGCAACACTGAAGCTTTCTTT. This codes for CASSFRTEGNTEAFF.

This clonotype was seen many times. The V call is TRBV2, the J call TRBJ2-7; D possibly corresponds to TRBD1 (5 bases). Germline V lookup: CDR1 SNHLY, CDR2 FYNNEI. The CDR3 covers 15 residues. The V and J ends lost 8 bases and 2 bases respectively, with 19 bases between them. The CDR3 DNA is TGTGCCAGCTCGGAAAGCACAGGAGTGACCTACGAGCAGTACGTC. Protein sequence: CASSESTGVTYEQYV.

This clonotype showed up many times. The chain combines TRBV18 with TRBJ1-6; no reliable D call. CDR3 length: 16 amino acids. Trimming stripped 3 bases from V and 0 bases from J, with 9 bases between. Germline-derived CDR1 and CDR2 are KGHSH and LQKENI. The CDR3 spells CASSPRAISYNSPLHF. In nucleotides, the CDR3 is TGTGCCAGCTCACCTCGGGCCATCTCCTATAATTCACCCCTCCACTTT.